Shown below are 21 T cell receptor beta chains from a single sample sequenced in a study of shared clonotypes between healthy human individuals. Libraries were prepared by immunoSEQ multiplex PCR; TCRdb keeps only in-frame clonotypes and omits some of them. Of about 710,000 clones in the sample, 55% to 80% were seen once. The sequencing input was memory CD4+ T cells sorted from blood. The subset denotes: CD45RA-negative fraction. The receptors stem from a young woman in good health.

This rearrangement joins TRBV7-2 to TRBJ2-1; TRBD2 matches 7 bases. Trimming at V came to 1 base and at J to 9 bases, leaving 9 bases not matched to a gene. Germline CDR1 reads SGHTA; CDR2 reads FQGNSA. The CDR3 has 15 residues. CDR3 residues: CASSLDSGLYGEQFF. Here the CDR3 DNA reads TGTGCCAGCAGCTTAGATAGCGGGCTCTATGGTGAGCAGTTCTTC.

The rearrangement uses TRBV7-8 and TRBJ1-1; possibly TRBD1 for D (5 bases). The CDR3 consists of 15 residues. Germline V gives CDR1 SGHVS, CDR2 FQNEAQ. With 1 base removed from V and 1 base from J, the gap between germline ends came to 10 bases. Written as DNA, the CDR3 is TGTGCCAGCAGCTTAGGGGCGACAGAGAACACTGAAGCTTTCTTT. This encodes CASSLGATENTEAFF.

The chain recombines TRBV4-1 with TRBJ2-5; no reliable D call. Trimming shortened V by 0 bases and J by 1 base, and 9 bases separated the two germline ends. Germline CDR1 is MGHRA and CDR2 is YSYEKL. This CDR3 comprises 15 residues. The CDR3 DNA reads as TGCGCCAGCAGCCAAGATCCGGGCCTCCAAGAGACCCAGTACTTC. Translated: CASSQDPGLQETQYF.

This clone has just a few counts. The J gene is TRBJ2-7, the V gene TRBV2, with no clear D. V lost 7 bases and J 0 bases, leaving 13 bases between the germline ends. The CDR3 spans 14 residues. Germline lookup yields CDR1 SNHLY and CDR2 FYNNEI. Written as DNA, the CDR3 is TGTGCCAGCAACCCCTTGGGAAGCTCCTACGAGCAGTACTTC. Translated, it gives CASNPLGSSYEQYF.

On this clone: It is likely a read error: a sequence one base away is far more abundant. The sample has other DNA sequences that encode this CDR3 too. This chain uses TRBV7-9 with TRBJ2-1; D is possibly TRBD2 (5 bases). The CDR3 sequence is 15 residues long. Germline V gives CDR1 SEHNR, CDR2 FQNEAQ (reference sequence). Trimming left V 5 bases short and J 0 bases short, with 11 bases between. CDR3 DNA: TGTGCCAGCAGCCCACAGAGGGACTCCTACAATGAGCAGTTCTTC. This sequence encodes CASSPQRDSYNEQFF.

This chain joins TRBV27 and TRBJ2-3; the D gene is possibly TRBD2 (5 bases). The CDR3 has 14 residues. The V gene lost 8 bases and the J gene lost 2 bases, with 14 bases spanning the gap. Germline V CDR1 and CDR2: MNHEY, SMNVEV (reference sequence). CDR3 sequence reads: CASRQLVFTDTQYF. The CDR3 DNA reads TGTGCCAGCCGCCAACTAGTGTTCACAGATACGCAGTATTTT.

This rearrangement joins TRBV4-2 to TRBJ1-1; 11 bases align to TRBD1. The CDR3 has 17 residues. Germline-derived CDR1 and CDR2 are LGHNA and YNFKEQ. V shed 4 bases and J 1 base; nucleotides not matched to a gene: 8. CDR3 region: CASSRSDRGRGNTEAFF. In DNA, the CDR3 is TGTGCCAGCAGCCGGTCGGACAGGGGGCGGGGGAACACTGAAGCTTTCTTT.

The V gene is TRBV6-5, the J gene TRBJ2-2; D is perhaps TRBD2 (5 bases). Germline V gives CDR1 MNHEY, CDR2 SVGAGI. The CDR3 has 14 residues. V dropped 7 bases and J dropped 1 base, with 10 bases sitting between them. In DNA form, the CDR3 reads TGTGCCAGCAAGCCGGGGAAGAACACCGGGGAGCTGTTTTTT. It yields the protein CASKPGKNTGELFF.

This clone was found a few times. The V gene is TRBV19, the J gene TRBJ2-4; tentatively, D is TRBD2 (6 bases). The CDR3 is 15 amino acids. V was shortened by 1 base and J by 0 bases, with 7 bases between the two germline ends. The germline V gene has CDR1 LNHDA and CDR2 SQIVND (reference sequence). This chain's CDR3 is CASSIGGVAKNIQYF. CDR3 sequence (DNA): TGTGCCAGTAGTATAGGCGGGGTAGCCAAAAACATTCAGTACTTC. Full variable domain (missing parts from reference TRBV19 and TRBJ2-4): DGGITQSPKYLFRKEGQNVTLSCEQNLNHDAMYWYRQDPGQGLRLIYYSQIVNDFQKGDIAEGYSVSREKKESFPLTVTSAQKNPTAFYLCASSIGGVAKNIQYFGAGTRLSVL.

The chain is built from TRBV28 and TRBJ1-1; D perhaps matches TRBD1 (6 bases). The CDR3 runs 14 residues. CDR1 is MDHEN and CDR2 is SYDVKM in the germline V gene. With 5 bases removed from V and 4 bases from J, the gap between germline ends came to 14 bases. The DNA for the CDR3 is TGTGCCAGCAGTCCCTCCGGGGGCGGCACTGAAGCTTTCTTT. Translation: CASSPSGGGTEAFF.

J is TRBJ2-4 and V is TRBV2, with D hard to call. Trimming stripped 4 bases from V and 2 bases from J, with 3 bases between. Germline V lookup: CDR1 SNHLY, CDR2 FYNNEI. The CDR3 is made up of 12 amino acids. The CDR3 nucleotides are TGTGCCAGCAGTGTAACCAAAAACATTCAGTACTTC. Its protein product is CASSVTKNIQYF.

V is TRBV28 and J is TRBJ2-1; D is perhaps TRBD1 (7 bases). Germline loops: CDR1 MDHEN, CDR2 SYDVKM. Trimming left V 3 bases short and J 9 bases short, with 9 bases between. The CDR3 is 12 amino acids. The DNA for the CDR3 is TGTGCCAGCAGTTTGCAGGGGGGTGAGCAGTTCTTC. Protein product: CASSLQGGEQFF.

This clone was counted once. The chain recombines TRBV2 with TRBJ2-7, with D maybe TRBD2 (7 bases). CDR1 and CDR2 from the germline V gene are SNHLY and FYNNEI. This CDR3 has 14 residues. Trimming removed 5 bases from V and 6 bases from J, with 17 bases in between. CDR3: CASSLRGGPGEQYF. The DNA for the CDR3 is TGTGCCAGCAGTCTTAGGGGGGGCCCGGGCGAGCAGTACTTC.

Note on this clone: The junction shows a germline mismatch at one end, possibly a read error. This chain connects TRBV28 to TRBJ1-2, with no clear D. This CDR3 region has 12 residues. CDR1 is MDHEN, CDR2 SYDVKM, per germline. The CDR3 DNA reads TGTGCCAGCAGTTTACTACACTATGGCTACACCTTT. Protein: CASSLLHYGYTF.

The V call is TRBV7-9, the J call TRBJ2-7; 8 nucleotides agree with TRBD2. Trimming at V came to 4 bases and at J to 3 bases, leaving 14 bases not matched to a gene. This CDR3 contains 17 residues. Per the germline V gene, CDR1 is SEHNR and CDR2 is FQNEAQ (reference sequence). The CDR3 spells CASSSQGFGRAGYEQYF. For the CDR3, the DNA is TGTGCCAGCAGCTCTCAAGGATTCGGGAGGGCCGGCTACGAGCAGTACTTC. The full variable domain, with the rest looked up from reference TRBV7-9 and TRBJ2-7, is DTGVSQNPRHKITKRGQNVTFRCDPISEHNRLYWYRQTLGQGPEFLTYFQNEAQLEKSRLLSDRFSAERPKGSFSTLEIQRTEQGDSAMYLCASSSQGFGRAGYEQYFGPGTRLTVT.

The chain couples TRBV4-1 to TRBJ2-3; 9 bases match TRBD1. V was clipped by 1 base and J by 4 bases; unmatched bases: 9. Looked up from germline, CDR1 is MGHRA and CDR2 is YSYEKL. This CDR3 contains 17 residues. CDR3 DNA sequence: TGCGCCAGCAGCCAAGCAGTGGGACAGGGATTGGCAGATACGCAGTATTTT. Its protein is CASSQAVGQGLADTQYF.

The chain couples TRBV18 to TRBJ1-2; D might be TRBD1 (6 bases). Germline V lookup: CDR1 KGHSH, CDR2 LQKENI. The CDR3 length is 14 residues. Trimming took 3 bases from V and 4 from J, leaving 12 bases between them. The DNA of the CDR3 is TGTGCCAGCTCACCGGCAGGGGCGTTCTATGGCTACACCTTC. Protein product: CASSPAGAFYGYTF.

This chain links TRBV13 with TRBJ2-3; D might be TRBD1 or TRBD2, each matching 5 bases. Germline lookup yields CDR1 PRHDT and CDR2 FYEKMQ (reference sequence). Trimming removed 7 bases from V and 2 bases from J, with 16 bases in between. The CDR3 consists of 15 residues. The CDR3 coding sequence is TGTGCCAGCAATAAAGGGGATCGGGACACAGATACGCAGTATTTT. Its translation: CASNKGDRDTDTQYF.

This clone was observed once. V usage is TRBV6-1 and J usage is TRBJ1-2; TRBD1 matches 9 bases. V gave up 8 bases and J gave up 7 bases; unmatched junction bases: 2. Germline V CDR1 and CDR2: MNHNS, SASEGT. This CDR3 has 11 amino acids. The CDR3, as DNA: TGTGCCAGCGGGACAGGGTTTGGCTACACCTTC. Protein product: CASGTGFGYTF.

The chain couples TRBV6-5 to TRBJ1-2, with D maybe TRBD1 (6 bases). CDR3 length: 13 residues. Between the trimmed V and J ends, which lost 6 bases and 7 bases, there was a span of 15 bases. Germline V gene lookup returns CDR1 MNHEY and CDR2 SVGAGI. CDR3 in DNA: TGTGCCAGCAGCTACGGGGGGCGGGGTGGCTACACCTTC. Amino acids: CASSYGGRGGYTF.

This clone has only a few counts. The chain recombines TRBV9 with TRBJ2-1; D is possibly TRBD1 (6 bases). CDR3 length equals 13 residues. The V end was cut by 1 base, the J end by 7 bases, with 9 bases between. Germline values: CDR1 SGDLS, CDR2 YYNGEE. The CDR3 is CASSVIDRNEQFF. As DNA, the CDR3 is TGTGCCAGCAGCGTAATAGACAGGAATGAGCAGTTCTTC.